This TCR beta chain is from a study of T cells in Graves' hyperthyroidism and ophthalmopathy. Whole-study results and caveats: Blood samples included most of the expanded thyroid clonotypes exceeding 0.001.

The germline V and J ends were trimmed by 3 bases and 0 bases, with 8 bases remaining between them. CDR3 length: 14 amino acids. This clonotype was detected many times. What it binds is not known. Together with thyroid ultrasound, orbital computed tomography, serum thyroxine and TRAb, clinical symptoms were used for diagnoses. It was RNA transcripts that yielded the amplified TCR beta CDR3 regions. First-round RT-PCR with HTBI primers amplified the TCR CDR3 region. TCRdb reanalysed the multiplex PCR reads using MiXCR and keeps one entry per CDR3 protein. The data show about 330,000 distinct CDR3 sequences, roughly 15% seen once.

The chain employs TRBV12-3 or TRBV12-4 and TRBJ1-1; D gene unclear. The source of this sequence is a woman aged 35 to 49 with Graves' ophthalmopathy. Sequencing input: blood. The CDR3 sequence is CASSFPGVNTEAFF. Written as DNA, the CDR3 is TGTGCCAGCAGTTTCCCCGGGGTGAACACTGAAGCTTTCTTT.